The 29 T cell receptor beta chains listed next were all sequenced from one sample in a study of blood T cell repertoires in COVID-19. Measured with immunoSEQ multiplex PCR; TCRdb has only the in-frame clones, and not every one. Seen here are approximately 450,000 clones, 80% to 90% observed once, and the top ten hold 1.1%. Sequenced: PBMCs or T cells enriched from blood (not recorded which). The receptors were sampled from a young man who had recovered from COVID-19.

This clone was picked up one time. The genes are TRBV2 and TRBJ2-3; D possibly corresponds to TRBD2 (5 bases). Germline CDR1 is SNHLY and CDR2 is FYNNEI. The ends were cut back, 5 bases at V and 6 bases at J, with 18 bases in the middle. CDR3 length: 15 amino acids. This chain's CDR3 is CASSFLAGERDTQYF. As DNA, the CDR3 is TGTGCCAGCAGTTTTTTGGCCGGGGAGCGGGATACGCAGTATTTT.

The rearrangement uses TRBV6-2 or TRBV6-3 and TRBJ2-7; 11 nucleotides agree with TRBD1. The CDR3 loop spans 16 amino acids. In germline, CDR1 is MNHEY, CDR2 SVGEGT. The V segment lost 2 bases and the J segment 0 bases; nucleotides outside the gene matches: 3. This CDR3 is CASSYEDRGLSYEQYF. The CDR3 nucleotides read TGTGCCAGCAGTTACGAGGACAGGGGGCTCTCCTACGAGCAGTACTTC.

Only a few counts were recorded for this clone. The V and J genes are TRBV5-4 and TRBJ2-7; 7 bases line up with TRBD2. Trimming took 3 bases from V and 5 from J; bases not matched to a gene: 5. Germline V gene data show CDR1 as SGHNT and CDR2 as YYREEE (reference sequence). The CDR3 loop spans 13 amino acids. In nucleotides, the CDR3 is TGTGCCAGCAGCTCCGGGACTATAAACGAGCAGTACTTC. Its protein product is CASSSGTINEQYF.

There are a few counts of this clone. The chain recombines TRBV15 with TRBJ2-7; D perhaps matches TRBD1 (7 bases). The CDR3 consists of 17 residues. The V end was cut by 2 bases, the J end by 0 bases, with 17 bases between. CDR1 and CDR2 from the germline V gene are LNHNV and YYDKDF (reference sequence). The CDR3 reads CATSRPLTGRSSYEQYF. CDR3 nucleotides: TGTGCCACCAGCAGACCTCTGACAGGGAGGAGCTCCTACGAGCAGTACTTC.

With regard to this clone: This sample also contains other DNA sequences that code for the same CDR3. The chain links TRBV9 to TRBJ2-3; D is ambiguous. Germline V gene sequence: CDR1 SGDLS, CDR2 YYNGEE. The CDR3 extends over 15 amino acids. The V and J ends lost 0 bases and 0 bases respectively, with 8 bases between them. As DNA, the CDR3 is TGTGCCAGCAGCGTAGCCGGAGCTAGCACAGATACGCAGTATTTT. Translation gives CASSVAGASTDTQYF.

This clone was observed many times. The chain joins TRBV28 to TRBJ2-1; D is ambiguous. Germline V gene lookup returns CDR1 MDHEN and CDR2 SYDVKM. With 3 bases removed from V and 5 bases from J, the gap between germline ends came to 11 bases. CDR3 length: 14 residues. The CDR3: CASSLPGSNNEQFF. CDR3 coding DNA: TGTGCCAGCAGTTTGCCAGGTTCGAACAATGAGCAGTTCTTC.

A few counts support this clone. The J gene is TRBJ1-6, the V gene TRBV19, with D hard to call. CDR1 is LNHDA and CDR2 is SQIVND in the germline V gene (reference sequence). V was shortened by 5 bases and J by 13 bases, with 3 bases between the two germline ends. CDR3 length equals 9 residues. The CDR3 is CASSHPLHF. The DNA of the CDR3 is TGTGCCAGTAGTCATCCCCTCCACTTT.

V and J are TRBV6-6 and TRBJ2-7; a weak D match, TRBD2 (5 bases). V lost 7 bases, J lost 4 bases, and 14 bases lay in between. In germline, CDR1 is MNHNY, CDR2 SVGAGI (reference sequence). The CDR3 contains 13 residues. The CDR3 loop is CASTLSSGYEQYF. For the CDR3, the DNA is TGTGCCAGCACGTTGTCCAGCGGTTACGAGCAGTACTTC.

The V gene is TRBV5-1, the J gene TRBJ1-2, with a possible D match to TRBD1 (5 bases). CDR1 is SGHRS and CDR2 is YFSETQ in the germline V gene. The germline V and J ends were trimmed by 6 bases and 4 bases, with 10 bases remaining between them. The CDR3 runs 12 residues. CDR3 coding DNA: TGCGCCAGCAACCCGGGGGGCTATGGCTACACCTTC. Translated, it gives CASNPGGYGYTF.

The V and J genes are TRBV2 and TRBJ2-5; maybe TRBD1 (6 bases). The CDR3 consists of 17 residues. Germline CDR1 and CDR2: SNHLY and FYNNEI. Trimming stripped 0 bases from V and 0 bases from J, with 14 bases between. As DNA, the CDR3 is TGTGCCAGCAGTGAAGCGAAGCAGGGGTTATACCAAGAGACCCAGTACTTC. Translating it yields CASSEAKQGLYQETQYF.

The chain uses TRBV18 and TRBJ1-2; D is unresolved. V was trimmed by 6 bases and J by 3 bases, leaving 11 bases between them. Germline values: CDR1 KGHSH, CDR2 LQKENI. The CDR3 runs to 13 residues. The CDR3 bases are TGTGCCAGCTCCCCCTCCGGGGACTATGGCTACACCTTC. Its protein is CASSPSGDYGYTF.

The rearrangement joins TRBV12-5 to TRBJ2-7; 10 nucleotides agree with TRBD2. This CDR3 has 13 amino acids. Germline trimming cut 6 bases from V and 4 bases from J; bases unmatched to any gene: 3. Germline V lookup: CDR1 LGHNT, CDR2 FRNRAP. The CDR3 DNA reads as TGTGCTAGTGGATGGACTAGCGGATACGAGCAGTACTTC. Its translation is CASGWTSGYEQYF.

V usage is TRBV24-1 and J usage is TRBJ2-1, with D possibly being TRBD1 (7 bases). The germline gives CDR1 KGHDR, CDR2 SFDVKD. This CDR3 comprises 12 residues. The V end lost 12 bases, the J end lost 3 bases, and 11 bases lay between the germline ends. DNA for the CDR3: TGTGCCGCGGGACAGTTCTACAATGAGCAGTTCTTC. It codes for CAAGQFYNEQFF.

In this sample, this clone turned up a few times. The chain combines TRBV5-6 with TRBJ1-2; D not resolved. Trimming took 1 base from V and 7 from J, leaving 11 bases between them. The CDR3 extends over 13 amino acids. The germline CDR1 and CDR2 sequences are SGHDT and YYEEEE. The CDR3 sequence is CASSLITNPGYTF. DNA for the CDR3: TGTGCCAGCAGCTTGATCACAAACCCTGGCTACACCTTC. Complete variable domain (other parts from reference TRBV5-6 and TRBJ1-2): DAGVTQSPTHLIKTRGQQVTLRCSPKSGHDTVSWYQQALGQGPQFIFQYYEEEERQRGNFPDRFSGHQFPNYSSELNVNALLLGDSALYLCASSLITNPGYTFGSGTRLTVV.

The CDR3 reads CASTGGETQYF. CDR3 in DNA: TGTGCCAGCACAGGCGGGGAGACCCAGTACTTC. The chain joins TRBV12-3 or TRBV12-4 to TRBJ2-5; maybe TRBD2 (5 bases). The ends were cut back, 7 bases at V and 5 bases at J, with 8 bases in the middle. The CDR3 has 11 residues.

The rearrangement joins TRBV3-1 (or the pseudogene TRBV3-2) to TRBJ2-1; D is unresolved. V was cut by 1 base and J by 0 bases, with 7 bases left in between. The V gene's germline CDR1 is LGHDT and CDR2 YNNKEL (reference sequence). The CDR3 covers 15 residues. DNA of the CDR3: TGTGCCAGCAGCCAAGGGGTAGCCTCCTACAATGAGCAGTTCTTC. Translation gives CASSQGVASYNEQFF.

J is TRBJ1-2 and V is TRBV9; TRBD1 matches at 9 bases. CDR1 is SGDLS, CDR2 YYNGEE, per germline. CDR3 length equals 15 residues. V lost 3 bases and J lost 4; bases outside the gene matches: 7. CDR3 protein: CASSATGGDFYGYTF. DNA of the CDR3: TGTGCCAGCAGCGCGACAGGGGGAGATTTCTATGGCTACACCTTC.

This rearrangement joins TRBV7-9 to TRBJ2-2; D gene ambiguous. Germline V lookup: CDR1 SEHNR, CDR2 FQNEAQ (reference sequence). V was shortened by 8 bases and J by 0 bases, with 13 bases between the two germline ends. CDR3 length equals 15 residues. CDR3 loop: CASSIVTPNTGELFF. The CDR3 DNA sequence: TGTGCCAGCTCGATCGTAACACCGAACACCGGGGAGCTGTTTTTT.

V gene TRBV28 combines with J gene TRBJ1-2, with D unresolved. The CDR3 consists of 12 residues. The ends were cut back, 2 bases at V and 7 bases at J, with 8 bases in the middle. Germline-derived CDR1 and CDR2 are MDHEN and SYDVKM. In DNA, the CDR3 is TGTGCCAGCAGTTTAGCAGTTGTTGGCTACACCTTC. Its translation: CASSLAVVGYTF.

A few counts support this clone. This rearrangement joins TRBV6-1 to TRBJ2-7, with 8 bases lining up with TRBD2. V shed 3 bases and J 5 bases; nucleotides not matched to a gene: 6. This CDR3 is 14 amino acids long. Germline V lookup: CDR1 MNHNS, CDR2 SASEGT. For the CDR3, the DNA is TGTGCCAGCAGTGATCGTAGCGGGAACGACGAGCAGTACTTC. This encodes CASSDRSGNDEQYF.

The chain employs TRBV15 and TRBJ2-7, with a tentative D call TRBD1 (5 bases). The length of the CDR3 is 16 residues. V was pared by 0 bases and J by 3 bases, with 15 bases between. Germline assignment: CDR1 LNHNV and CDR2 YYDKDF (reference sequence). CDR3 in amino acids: CATSRDRRQGFYEQYF. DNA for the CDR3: TGTGCCACCAGCAGAGATCGGCGGCAGGGATTCTACGAGCAGTACTTC.

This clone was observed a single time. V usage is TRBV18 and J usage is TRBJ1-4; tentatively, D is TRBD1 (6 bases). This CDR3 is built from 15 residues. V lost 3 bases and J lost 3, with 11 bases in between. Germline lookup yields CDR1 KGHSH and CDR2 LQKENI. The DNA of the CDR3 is TGTGCCAGCTCACCCTCGACAGGCCCTAATGAAAAACTGTTTTTT. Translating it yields CASSPSTGPNEKLFF.

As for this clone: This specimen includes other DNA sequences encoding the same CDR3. The CDR3 sequence is CASSTGLAGYNEQFF. The DNA of the CDR3 is TGTGCCAGCAGCACGGGACTAGCGGGGTACAATGAGCAGTTCTTC. This chain uses TRBV5-4 with TRBJ2-1, with 13 positions matching TRBD2. The V gene's germline CDR1 is SGHNT and CDR2 YYREEE (reference sequence). This CDR3 spans 15 amino acids. With V trimmed by 4 bases and J by 4 bases, 2 bases remained unmatched. The full variable domain, with the rest looked up from reference TRBV5-4 and TRBJ2-1, is ETGVTQSPTHLIKTRGQQVTLRCSSQSGHNTVSWYQQALGQGPQFIFQYYREEENGRGNFPPRFSGLQFPNYSSELNVNALELDDSALYLCASSTGLAGYNEQFFGPGTRLTVL.

CDR3 sequence (DNA): TGTGCCACCAGTGATGGGACTGGCTCTGGGGCCAACGTCCTGACTTTC. Translated: CATSDGTGSGANVLTF. The chain has TRBV24-1 and TRBJ2-6; possibly TRBD2 for D (6 bases). The CDR3 is 16 amino acids. Germline lookup yields CDR1 KGHDR and CDR2 SFDVKD. V gave up 3 bases and J gave up 0 bases, with 8 bases separating them.

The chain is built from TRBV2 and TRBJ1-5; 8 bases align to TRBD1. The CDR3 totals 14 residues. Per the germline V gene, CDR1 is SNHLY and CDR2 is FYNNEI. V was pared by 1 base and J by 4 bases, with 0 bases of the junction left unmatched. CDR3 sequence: CASSEGTGNQPQHF. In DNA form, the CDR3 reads TGTGCCAGCAGTGAAGGGACAGGGAATCAGCCCCAGCATTTT.

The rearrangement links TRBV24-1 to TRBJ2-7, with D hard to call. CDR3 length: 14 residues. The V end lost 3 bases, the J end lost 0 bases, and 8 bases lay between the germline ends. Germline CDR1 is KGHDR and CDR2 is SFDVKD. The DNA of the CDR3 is TGTGCCACCAGTGATACGAGTCGCTCCTACGAGCAGTACTTC. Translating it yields CATSDTSRSYEQYF.

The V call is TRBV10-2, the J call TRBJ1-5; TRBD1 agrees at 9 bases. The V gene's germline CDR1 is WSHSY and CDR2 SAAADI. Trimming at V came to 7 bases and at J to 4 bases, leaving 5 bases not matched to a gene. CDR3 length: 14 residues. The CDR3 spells CASTSGQGNQPQHF. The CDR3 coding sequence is TGCGCCAGCACATCAGGACAGGGGAATCAGCCCCAGCATTTT.

DNA of the CDR3: TGTGCCAGCAGCTTAGCGACAGAAAGCGCAGCTTTCTTT. Protein: CASSLATESAAFF. The rearrangement joins TRBV7-9 to TRBJ1-1, with D maybe TRBD1 (5 bases). Per germline, CDR1 SEHNR and CDR2 FQNEAQ (reference sequence). The V and J ends lost 0 bases and 10 bases respectively, with 12 bases between them. This CDR3 has 13 amino acids.

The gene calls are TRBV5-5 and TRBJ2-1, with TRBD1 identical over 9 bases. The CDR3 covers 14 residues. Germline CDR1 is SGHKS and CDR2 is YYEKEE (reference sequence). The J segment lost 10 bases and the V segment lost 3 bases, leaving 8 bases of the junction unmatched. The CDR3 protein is CASSWGQGADEQFF. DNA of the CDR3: TGTGCCAGCAGCTGGGGACAGGGTGCTGACGAGCAGTTCTTC.